The sequence of this T cell receptor beta chain was determined in a study of cytomegalovirus exposure and HLA in healthy donors. Study-wide results and caveats: At a 0.05 false discovery rate, a later analysis found over 15,000 TCR beta sequences to be associated with HLA alleles.

A multiplex PCR was run with 60 Vbeta primers and 13 Jbeta primers. Profiling relied on immunoSEQ multiplex PCR, and the TCRdb table lists in-frame clones only, not all of them. Seen here are under 200,000 clones, about four fifths observed once, and the top ten hold less than 2%. Comments on this clone: Its specificity is unknown.

Germline V gene lookup returns CDR1 SGHTS and CDR2 YDEGEE. Trimming removed 5 bases from V and 8 bases from J, with 10 bases in between. CDR3 length: 12 residues. The J gene is TRBJ1-4, the V gene TRBV5-8; weak D call: TRBD1 (5 bases). Sequencing used PBMCs. This clonotype was sampled from a woman between 18 and 30 years old in good health and CMV-seronegative. The DNA for the CDR3 is TGTGCCAGCAGTGGGGCGGTAGAAAAACTGTTTTTT. It specifies CASSGAVEKLFF.